This entry lists 6 T cell receptor beta chains sequenced from one sample in a study of blood T cell repertoires in COVID-19. Repertoires were generated with immunoSEQ multiplex PCR, while TCRdb's copy carries only in-frame clones and drops some. The table has over 60,000 clones, about nine tenths seen once. Sequenced: peripheral blood. The receptors were sampled from a man aged 45 to 65 with COVID-19, enrolled during active disease.

This chain uses TRBV7-2 with TRBJ1-5, with D maybe TRBD1 (5 bases). Trimming shortened V by 3 bases and J by 7 bases, and 10 bases separated the two germline ends. The CDR3 consists of 13 residues. The germline V gene encodes CDR1 SGHTA and CDR2 FQGNSA. CDR3 coding DNA: TGTGCCAGCAGCTTGAGAAGGGGACAGCCCCAGCATTTT. Translated, it gives CASSLRRGQPQHF.

For this clone: The germline gene is not matched at one end of the junction; a read error may be the cause. The V and J genes are TRBV7-7 and TRBJ2-7, with a possible D match to TRBD2 (5 bases). CDR1 is SSHAT, CDR2 FNYEAQ, per germline (reference sequence). The CDR3 extends over 16 amino acids. The CDR3 here is CASSFSSISSIYEQYF. CDR3 bases: TGTGCTAGCAGCTTCTCCTCGATCTCTAGCATATACGAGCAGTACTTC.

The rearrangement uses TRBV4-3 and TRBJ2-1; possibly TRBD2 for D (5 bases). The CDR3 loop spans 14 amino acids. V was pared by 1 base and J by 10 bases, with 14 bases between. The germline V gene encodes CDR1 LGHNA and CDR2 YSLEER. The DNA for the CDR3 is TGCGCCAGCAGCCAAGTTTTTAGGCGGAGGGAGCAGTTCTTC. This sequence encodes CASSQVFRRREQFF.

The chain uses TRBV6-5 and TRBJ2-2; the D gene is possibly TRBD2 (6 bases). Germline V gives CDR1 MNHEY, CDR2 SVGAGI. The CDR3 is 14 amino acids. With 8 bases removed from V and 2 bases from J, the gap between germline ends came to 12 bases. In DNA, the CDR3 is TGTGCCAGCGGAGGGCAGGGAAACACCGGGGAGCTGTTTTTT. Protein: CASGGQGNTGELFF.

The chain joins TRBV6-1 to TRBJ1-2; D is perhaps TRBD1 (6 bases). This CDR3 region has 16 residues. V lost 0 bases to trimming and J lost 3 bases, with 14 bases between them. Germline V lookup: CDR1 MNHNS, CDR2 SASEGT. The CDR3 region has the DNA TGTGCCAGCAGTGAAGCGAAACAGGGTTATGACTATGGCTACACCTTC. This encodes CASSEAKQGYDYGYTF.

The V and J genes are TRBV28 and TRBJ2-5, with D perhaps matching TRBD2 (6 bases). CDR1 and CDR2 from the germline V gene are MDHEN and SYDVKM. This CDR3 region has 13 residues. Trimming left V 6 bases short and J 6 bases short, with 14 bases between. CDR3 nucleotides: TGTGCCAGCAGACCCACTAGCATTCAGACCCAGTACTTC. Its translation is CASRPTSIQTQYF.